The source of this T cell receptor (beta chain) is a study of cytomegalovirus exposure and HLA in healthy donors. All donors participated as healthy donors of bone marrow. The CDR3 is 13 amino acids. With 3 bases removed from V and 6 bases from J, the gap between germline ends came to 10 bases. Per the germline V gene, CDR1 is SGHDT and CDR2 is YYEEEE. For this clone: Antigen: not known.

Findings and caveats of the study: Reported performance of the classifier showed diagnosis of cytomegalovirus status with high specificity and sensitivity.

Amplification used 60 Vbeta primers and 13 Jbeta primers. Clones were read by immunoSEQ multiplex PCR, and TCRdb kept only the in-frame ones, dropping some. Of around 170,000 clones in the sample, 75% to 90% were seen once. The sequenced sample consisted of PBMCs. The TCR comes from a man aged 35 to 55 in good health and CMV-seropositive. J is TRBJ2-1 and V is TRBV5-6; possibly TRBD1 for D (6 bases). The CDR3 region is CASSSQGFNEQFF. CDR3 coding DNA: TGTGCCAGCAGCTCCCAGGGGTTCAATGAGCAGTTCTTC.